Shown below are 25 T cell receptor beta chains from a single sample sequenced in a study of monozygotic twins with inflammatory bowel disease. TCRdb re-called the 5' RACE reads; one entry per CDR3 protein, DNA not given. Recorded for this sample: around 370,000 distinct CDR3 sequences. The sequenced sample consisted of blood. Receptor source: a human donor with ulcerative colitis or Crohn's disease, or a healthy co-twin of an affected twin (not recorded which).

V gene TRBV6-2 or TRBV6-3 combines with J gene TRBJ2-5; the D gene TCRdb calls, TRBD1, cannot be checked with no DNA. This CDR3 spans 17 amino acids. From germline, CDR1 is MNHEY and CDR2 SVGEGT. The CDR3 sequence is CASSYRTGGPSLGRQYF.

The chain carries TRBV7-2 and TRBJ2-5. CDR3 length: 12 residues. Germline CDR1 and CDR2: SGHTA and FQGNSA. CDR3 in amino acids: CASSLSQTAQYF.

The chain employs TRBV5-1 and TRBJ2-5. Germline values: CDR1 SGHRS, CDR2 YFSETQ. The CDR3 sequence is 14 residues long. The CDR3 reads CASSPKGSQETQYF.

The chain recombines TRBV20-1 with TRBJ2-3; the D gene TCRdb calls, TRBD2, cannot be checked with no DNA. Germline assignment: CDR1 DFQATT and CDR2 SNEGSKA (reference sequence). CDR3 size: 16 residues. CDR3 loop: CSAGIRLAVSTDTQYF.

The chain links TRBV6-5 to TRBJ2-1. Germline V gives CDR1 MNHEY, CDR2 SVGAGI. The length of the CDR3 is 11 residues. CDR3 protein: CASSYDNEQFF.

The chain uses TRBV5-1 and TRBJ2-3; TCRdb's D call, TRBD1, is unchecked because there is no DNA. The germline gives CDR1 SGHRS, CDR2 YFSETQ. The CDR3 covers 14 residues. CDR3: CASSSTGIGDTQYF.

The chain links TRBV9 to TRBJ2-1; without DNA, the TCRdb call of TRBD2 cannot be checked. Looked up from germline, CDR1 is SGDLS and CDR2 is YYNGEE. The CDR3 runs 18 residues. CDR3 in amino acids: CASSVEGLAGGLYNEQFF. Looking up the rest from reference TRBV9 and TRBJ2-1 gives the full variable domain: DSGVTQTPKHLITATGQRVTLRCSPRSGDLSVYWYQQSLDQGLQFLIQYYNGEERAKGNILERFSAQQFPDLHSELNLSSLELGDSALYFCASSVEGLAGGLYNEQFFGPGTRLTVL.

The V call is TRBV24-1, the J call TRBJ2-3; TCRdb reports TRBD1, a call that lacks DNA to check it against. Germline V gene lookup returns CDR1 KGHDR and CDR2 SFDVKD. The CDR3 consists of 14 residues. The CDR3 is CATSDVGNTDTQYF.

This chain links TRBV3-1 with TRBJ1-1. This CDR3 has 14 residues. Germline CDR1 and CDR2: LGHDT and YNNKEL (reference sequence). The CDR3 spells CASSQLSPSAEAFF.

This chain joins TRBV20-1 and TRBJ2-4; TCRdb proposes TRBD1, but this gene call is untestable without DNA. CDR1 DFQATT and CDR2 SNEGSKA come from the germline V gene (reference sequence). The CDR3 runs to 14 residues. This CDR3 reads CSARGRTGNGIQYF.

V gene TRBV7-3 combines with J gene TRBJ2-3; TCRdb's D call of TRBD1 is untestable without DNA. The CDR3 length is 17 residues. The germline V gene encodes CDR1 SGHTA and CDR2 FQGTGA. The CDR3 loop is CASSLISAQGAGDTQYF.

The CDR3 reads CASSFGTENEQYF. The chain carries TRBV18 and TRBJ2-7; the D call from TCRdb, TRBD1, cannot be confirmed without DNA. The germline V gene has CDR1 KGHSH and CDR2 LQKENI. The CDR3 is made up of 13 amino acids.

CDR3 amino acids: CASSLRTPGTSGARREEQFF. The chain joins TRBV7-7 to TRBJ2-1; TCRdb proposes TRBD2, but this gene call is untestable without DNA. Per germline, CDR1 SSHAT and CDR2 FNYEAQ (reference sequence). The CDR3 totals 20 residues.

The chain couples TRBV5-1 to TRBJ2-1. CDR3 length equals 14 residues. The germline gives CDR1 SGHRS, CDR2 YFSETQ. The CDR3 sequence is CASSLAVSYNEQFF.

The CDR3: CASSPQGQETQYF. The chain joins TRBV27 to TRBJ2-5; absent DNA, TCRdb's TRBD1 call cannot be checked. The germline CDR1 and CDR2 sequences are MNHEY and SMNVEV (reference sequence). The CDR3 has 13 residues.

This rearrangement joins TRBV5-1 to TRBJ2-1; TCRdb calls TRBD2, which cannot be checked without DNA. The CDR3 is 18 amino acids. Germline values: CDR1 SGHRS, CDR2 YFSETQ. Here the CDR3 reads CARYRASGGLIYYNEQFF.

V is TRBV20-1 and J is TRBJ1-6. The CDR3 loop spans 13 amino acids. CDR1 is DFQATT, CDR2 SNEGSKA, per germline (reference sequence). CDR3 in amino acids: CSAEEGPNSPLHF.

The V call is TRBV15, the J call TRBJ2-2. This CDR3 has 13 amino acids. Germline CDR1 reads LNHNV; CDR2 reads YYDKDF (reference sequence). The CDR3 is CATSTGRTGELFF.

The rearrangement joins TRBV6-5 to TRBJ2-5; TCRdb proposes TRBD1, but this gene call is untestable without DNA. CDR1 MNHEY and CDR2 SVGAGI come from the germline V gene. The CDR3 spans 17 residues. CDR3: CASTPGTGEWVQETQYF.

The rearrangement uses TRBV13 and TRBJ1-2; TCRdb picks TRBD1, but there is no DNA to check that call. The CDR3 is 16 residues long. Germline V lookup: CDR1 PRHDT, CDR2 FYEKMQ (reference sequence). The chain's CDR3 is CASSPLPRAPNYGYTF.

The genes are TRBV7-9 and TRBJ1-6; the D call from TCRdb, TRBD1, cannot be confirmed without DNA. Per the germline V gene, CDR1 is SEHNR and CDR2 is FQNEAQ (reference sequence). This CDR3 region has 15 residues. CDR3 protein: CASSLGASVNSPLHF.

The rearrangement links TRBV5-1 to TRBJ2-7; the D call from TCRdb, TRBD1, cannot be confirmed without DNA. Germline V CDR1 and CDR2: SGHRS, YFSETQ. The CDR3 covers 15 residues. This CDR3 reads CAGKPRRQTIYEQYF.

The chain combines TRBV6-1 with TRBJ2-7; the D gene TCRdb calls, TRBD2, cannot be checked with no DNA. This CDR3 has 16 residues. Looked up from germline, CDR1 is MNHNS and CDR2 is SASEGT. This CDR3 is CASRSTGTSGSYEQYF.

The chain carries TRBV30 and TRBJ1-5. The CDR3 is 15 residues long. The germline gives CDR1 GTSNPN, CDR2 SVGIG (reference sequence). CDR3 loop: CAWSVGSGRDQPQHF.

The V gene is TRBV6-2 or TRBV6-3, the J gene TRBJ2-7; with no DNA, the TCRdb D assignment of TRBD1 cannot be verified. The CDR3 extends over 13 amino acids. The germline CDR1 and CDR2 sequences are MNHEY and SVGEGT. The CDR3 sequence is CASSTWDDYEQYF.